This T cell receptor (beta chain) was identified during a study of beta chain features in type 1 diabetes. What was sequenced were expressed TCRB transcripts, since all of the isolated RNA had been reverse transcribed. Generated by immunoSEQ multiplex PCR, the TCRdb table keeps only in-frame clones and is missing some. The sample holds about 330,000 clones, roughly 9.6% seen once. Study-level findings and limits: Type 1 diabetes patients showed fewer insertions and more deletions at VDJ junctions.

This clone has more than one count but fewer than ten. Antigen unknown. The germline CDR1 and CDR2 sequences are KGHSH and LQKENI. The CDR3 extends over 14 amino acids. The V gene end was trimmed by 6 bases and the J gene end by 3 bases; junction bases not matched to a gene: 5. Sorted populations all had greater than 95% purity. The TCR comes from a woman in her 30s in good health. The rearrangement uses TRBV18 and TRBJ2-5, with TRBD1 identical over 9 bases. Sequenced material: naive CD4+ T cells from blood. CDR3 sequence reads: CASSPTGGEETQYF. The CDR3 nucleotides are TGTGCCAGCTCGCCAACAGGGGGCGAAGAGACCCAGTACTTC.